The source of this TCR beta chain is a study of cytomegalovirus exposure and HLA in healthy donors. At the level of the study: Later analysis reported that the approximately 120 validation repertoires shared the platform of the 600 to 750 first-cohort repertoires.

The V gene lost 5 bases and the J gene lost 1 base, with 14 bases spanning the gap. The CDR3 consists of 15 residues. Looked up from germline, CDR1 is SGHVS and CDR2 is FNYEAQ. Profiling relied on immunoSEQ multiplex PCR, and the TCRdb table lists in-frame clones only, not all of them. Of around 80,000 clones listed, approximately 95% are singletons. The V call is TRBV7-6, the J call TRBJ1-1; TRBD1 is a possible D gene (5 bases). The source is a woman between 18 and 29 years old in good health and CMV-seronegative. Source material: PBMCs. CDR3 protein: CASSGRQRPNTEAFF. Here the CDR3 DNA reads TGTGCCAGCAGCGGCAGACAGCGACCGAACACTGAAGCTTTCTTT.